This T cell receptor (beta chain) was sequenced for a study of blood T cells in healthy people across ages. Primers used in a second PCR of roughly 7 to 11 cycles were a sample-barcoded 5' primer and a J-beta primer mix. TCRdb processed the 5' RACE reads anew with MiXCR; each CDR3 protein has one entry. The sample has roughly 1.5 million distinct CDR3 sequences, approximately 42% seen once. Healthy individuals of Caucasian origin from Russia, aged roughly 6 to 100, served as donors. The receptor was isolated from a woman aged 18-29 years in good health. Sequenced: blood.

CDR3 loop: CASSLTGQVTYEQYF. The CDR3, as DNA: TGTGCCAGCAGTTTGACGGGACAGGTGACCTACGAGCAGTACTTC. The rearrangement links TRBV12-3 or TRBV12-4 to TRBJ2-7; 8 nucleotides agree with TRBD1. The CDR3 has 15 residues. V lost 3 bases to trimming and J lost 2 bases; unmatched junction nucleotides: 6.